This TCR beta chain was sequenced during a study of OX40 agonist ivuxolimab in advanced cancers. Study in general: In this trial design, patients received ivuxolimab intravenously at 0.01 to 10 mg/kg every 2 weeks. Antecedent anti-PD-1, anti-PD-L1 or anti-CTLA-4 therapy was permissible, with under 50% having received some. Broader study findings: Both blood CD4+ and CD8+ T cells showed clonal growth by week 6 at 0.1 to 3.0 mg/kg. Low levels of normalized T-cell clonal expansion also appeared in some nonresponders.

Germline V gives CDR1 SGHNT, CDR2 YYREEE (reference sequence). The germline V and J ends were trimmed by 4 bases and 7 bases, with 8 bases remaining between them. This CDR3 spans 12 amino acids. Using immunoSEQ multiplex PCR, the repertoire was profiled, and TCRdb retains in-frame clones only, with some absent. This table holds fewer than 120,000 clones, more than 70% found once. On this clone itself: Its target is not known.

This specimen was CD4+ or CD8+ T cells sorted from blood, taken in a trial of the OX40 agonist ivuxolimab. This TCR came from an adult with an advanced solid tumor such as melanoma, head and neck, liver or kidney cancer. The chain combines TRBV5-4 with TRBJ1-4, with unresolved D. CDR3 sequence (DNA): TGTGCCAGCAGCGACCGTCTTGAAAAACTGTTTTTT. This sequence encodes CASSDRLEKLFF.